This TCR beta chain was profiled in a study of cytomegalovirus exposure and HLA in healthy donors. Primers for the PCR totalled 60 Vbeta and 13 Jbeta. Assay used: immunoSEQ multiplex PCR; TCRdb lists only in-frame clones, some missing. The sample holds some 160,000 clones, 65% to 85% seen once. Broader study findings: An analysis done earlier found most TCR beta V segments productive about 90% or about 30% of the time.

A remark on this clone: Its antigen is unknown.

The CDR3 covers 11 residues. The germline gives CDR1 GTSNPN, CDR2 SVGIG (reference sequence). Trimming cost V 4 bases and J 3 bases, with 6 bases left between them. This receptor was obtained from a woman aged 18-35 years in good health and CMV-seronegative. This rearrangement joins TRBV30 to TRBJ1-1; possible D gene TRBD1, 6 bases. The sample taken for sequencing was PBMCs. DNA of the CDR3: TGTGCCTGGAACAGGGACACTGAAGCTTTCTTT. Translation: CAWNRDTEAFF. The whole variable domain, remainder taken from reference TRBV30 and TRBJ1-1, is SQTIHQWPATLVQPVGSPLSLECTVEGTSNPNLYWYRQAAGRGLQLLFYSVGIGQISSEVPQNLSASRPQDRQFILSSKKLLLSDSGFYLCAWNRDTEAFFGQGTRLTVV.